This T cell receptor (beta chain) is from a study of CD8 T cells in Susac syndrome. V gave up 0 bases and J gave up 4 bases, with 10 bases separating them. This CDR3 region has 14 residues. CDR1 is GTSNPN, CDR2 SVGIG, per germline (reference sequence). Random hexamers were used to reverse transcribe the RNA input (roughly 0.5 to 1 ug). The amplification used immunoSEQ multiplex PCR on TCR beta CDR3; it spanned 54 Vbeta and 13 Jbeta. TCRdb used MiXCR to reprocess the immunoSEQ multiplex PCR reads, holding one entry per CDR3 protein. The sample includes some 120,000 distinct CDR3 sequences, just under 95% seen only once; the top ten take roughly 0.091%. CD8+ and CD4+ T cells circulating in blood were sequenced for TCR beta. The CD8+ and CD4+ T cells were isolated magnetically using a negative isolation approach, whereas the TEMRA cells were enriched by FACS.

The TCR sequence derives from a human donor in good health. The chain combines TRBV30 with TRBJ1-5; D remains unclear. Sequences were obtained from CD4+ T cells from PBMCs. The CDR3 loop is CAWSVHILNQPQHF. The CDR3 DNA reads as TGTGCCTGGAGTGTACACATCCTAAATCAGCCCCAGCATTTT.